The rows below give T cell receptor beta chains drawn from one sample of a study of blood T cell repertoires in COVID-19. TCRdb's table, derived via immunoSEQ multiplex PCR, lists solely in-frame clones and lacks some. This table has under 200,000 clones, 70% to 90% appearing once. Material: peripheral blood. Receptors were obtained from a woman older than 75 with acute or convalescent COVID-19. Both conserved end residues are part of each CDR3. D genes are given only for firm matches. The size entry is marked missing in some rows and otherwise reads once, few, many or a size class.

V gene	J gene	D gene	clone size	CDR3 DNA	CDR3 protein
TRBV18	TRBJ2-2	TRBD1	.	TGTGCCAGCTCACAACCCGGGACAGGTTTCACCGGGGAGCTGTTTTTT	CASSQPGTGFTGELFF
TRBV7-7	TRBJ2-7	TRBD1	.	TGTGCTAGCAGCTTAGTCTCGGGACAGGGCGAGCAGTACTTC	CASSLVSGQGEQYF
TRBV19	TRBJ1-2	.	once	TGTGCCAGTAGTATCCAGACGGGAGGTTATGGCTACACCTTC	CASSIQTGGYGYTF
TRBV5-1	TRBJ2-1	TRBD1	.	TGCGCCAGCAGCTTGGTAGGGGGCGGCTACAATGAGCAGTTCTTC	CASSLVGGGYNEQFF
TRBV7-2	TRBJ2-1	TRBD1	.	TGTGCCAGCTTAAGAGGGGGACGACAGGGGGAGCAGTTCTTC	CASLRGGRQGEQFF
TRBV5-1	TRBJ2-7	TRBD2	.	TGCGCCAGCAGCTTGAGACTAGCGGGTGAGCAGTACTTC	CASSLRLAGEQYF
TRBV10-3	TRBJ2-2	TRBD1	.	TGTGCCATCCGGGACAGATTAAACACCGGGGAGCTGTTTTTT	CAIRDRLNTGELFF
TRBV9	TRBJ2-3	TRBD1	few	TGTGCCAGTAAGGGGGACAGACTTACAGATACGCAGTATTTT	CASKGDRLTDTQYF
TRBV19	TRBJ1-5	.	.	TGTGCCAGTAGTATCGGGGAGAGCAATCAGCCCCAGCATTTT	CASSIGESNQPQHF
TRBV6-5	TRBJ2-5	TRBD2	.	TGTGCCAGCACCCGGGGGGCGGGAGGAGGGGAGACCCAGTACTTC	CASTRGAGGGETQYF
TRBV7-3	TRBJ1-2	.	.	TGTGCCAGCAGCTTCCCCGGAGGCTATGGCTACACCTTC	CASSFPGGYGYTF
TRBV7-3	TRBJ2-2	TRBD2	.	TGTGCCAGCAGCCCGGGACTAGCGGGAGGCCCCACCGGGGAGCTGTTTTTT	CASSPGLAGGPTGELFF
TRBV14	TRBJ2-7	TRBD2	.	TGTGCCAGCAGCCAGGGACTAGCGGGAGCCTACGAGCAGTACTTC	CASSQGLAGAYEQYF
TRBV7-9	TRBJ2-2	.	.	TGTGCCAGCAGCTATCTAGGGGGTTACACCGGGGAGCTGTTTTTT	CASSYLGGYTGELFF
TRBV6-2/TRBV6-3	TRBJ1-1	.	.	TGTGCCAGCAGTTCCAGGGGAGATGTCACTGAAGCTTTCTTT	CASSSRGDVTEAFF
TRBV18	TRBJ1-2	TRBD1	.	TGTGCCAGCTCACCGGGACAGGAAACCTATGGCTACACCTTC	CASSPGQETYGYTF
TRBV5-1	TRBJ2-3	TRBD2	.	TGCGCCAGCAGATACGAACTAGCGGGGGGCACAGATACGCAGTATTTT	CASRYELAGGTDTQYF
TRBV30	TRBJ1-3	.	.	TGTGCCTGGAGTGTTTACTGGAGCGGAAACACCATATATTTT	CAWSVYWSGNTIYF
TRBV6-4	TRBJ2-1	TRBD2	once	TGTGCCAGCAGCAGACTAGCGGGACTCTACAATGAGCAGTTCTTC	CASSRLAGLYNEQFF
TRBV19	TRBJ2-1	TRBD1	few	TGTGCCAGTAGTCCGCGGACAGGGGGCTCTGTCAATGAGCAGTTCTTC	CASSPRTGGSVNEQFF
TRBV7-2	TRBJ2-1	TRBD1	.	TGTGCCAGCAGCCACGGGGACAGGGTCTACAATGAGCAGTTCTTC	CASSHGDRVYNEQFF
TRBV4-1	TRBJ2-7	TRBD1	once	TGCGCCAGCAGCCAGACAGGGGCGTTGGGAGAGCAGTACTTC	CASSQTGALGEQYF
TRBV7-9	TRBJ2-5	TRBD2	.	TGTGCCAGCAGCCCCGGGACTAGCGGGACTGTGACCCAGTACTTC	CASSPGTSGTVTQYF
TRBV7-9	TRBJ2-4	TRBD2	.	TGTGCCAGCAGCCCTAACCGGACTAGCGGGTCCCCCCCCGACATTCAGTACTTC	CASSPNRTSGSPPDIQYF
TRBV4-3	TRBJ1-1	.	once	TGCGCCAGCTCGGCGTGGAGTGGGAACACTGAAGCTTTCTTT	CASSAWSGNTEAFF
TRBV12-1	TRBJ2-7	.	.	TGTGCCAGCAGCTCCCCTTCCCGGGACAGGGGTGGATACGAGCAGTACTTC	CASSSPSRDRGGYEQYF
TRBV27	TRBJ1-2	TRBD1	.	TGTGCCAGCTCCTTGTTTTACCCAGGGGGCTCTGGCTACACCTTC	CASSLFYPGGSGYTF
TRBV6-2/TRBV6-3	TRBJ2-7	.	.	TGTGCCAGCAGTTACTCTAGTAGCTACGAGCAGTACTTC	CASSYSSSYEQYF
TRBV2	TRBJ1-5	TRBD1	.	TGTGCCAGCAGTACAACAGGGGGCAATCAGCCCCAGCATTTT	CASSTTGGNQPQHF
TRBV5-1	TRBJ2-5	TRBD1	.	TGCGCCAGCAGCTGGGACAGGGAAGAGACCCAGTACTTC	CASSWDREETQYF
TRBV9	TRBJ2-7	.	.	TGTGCCAGCAGCGTAGGTCAACAAGGGAGCCTCTACGAGCAGTACTTC	CASSVGQQGSLYEQYF
TRBV19	TRBJ2-7	.	.	TGTGCCAGTAGTATCCCCTTTCGGGAGCAGTACTTC	CASSIPFREQYF
TRBV28	TRBJ2-6	.	.	TGTGCCAGCAGTGCCCTGAGCTCTGGGGCCAACGTCCTGACTTTC	CASSALSSGANVLTF
TRBV7-2	TRBJ1-2	TRBD1	few	TGTGCCAGCAGCCCTGGACAGGGGGAATATGGCTACACCTTC	CASSPGQGEYGYTF
TRBV3-1/TRBV3-2	TRBJ2-1	.	.	TGTGCCAGCCCCACTAGTGATGAGCAGTTCTTC	CASPTSDEQFF